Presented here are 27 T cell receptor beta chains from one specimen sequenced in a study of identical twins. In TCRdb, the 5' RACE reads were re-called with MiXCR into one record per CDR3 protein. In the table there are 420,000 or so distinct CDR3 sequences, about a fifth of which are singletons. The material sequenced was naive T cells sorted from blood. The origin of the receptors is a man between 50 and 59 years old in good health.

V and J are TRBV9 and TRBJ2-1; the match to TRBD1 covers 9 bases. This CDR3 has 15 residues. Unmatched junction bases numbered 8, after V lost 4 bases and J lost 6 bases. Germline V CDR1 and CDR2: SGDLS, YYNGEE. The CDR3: CASSPVGQGSNEQFF. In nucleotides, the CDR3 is TGTGCCAGCAGCCCCGTGGGACAGGGCTCCAATGAGCAGTTCTTC.

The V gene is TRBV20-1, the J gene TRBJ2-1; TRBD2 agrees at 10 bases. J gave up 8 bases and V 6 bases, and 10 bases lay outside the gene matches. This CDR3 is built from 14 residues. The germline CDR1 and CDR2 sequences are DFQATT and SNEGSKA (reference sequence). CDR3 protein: CSAIEREGFHEQFF. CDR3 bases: TGCAGTGCCATTGAGCGGGAGGGCTTCCATGAGCAGTTCTTC.

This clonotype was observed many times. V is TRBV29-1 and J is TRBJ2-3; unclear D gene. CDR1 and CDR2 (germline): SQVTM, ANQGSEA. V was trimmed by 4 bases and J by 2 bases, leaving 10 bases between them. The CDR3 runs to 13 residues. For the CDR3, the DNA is TGCAGCGTTGTAACGGATGACACAGATACGCAGTATTTT. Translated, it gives CSVVTDDTDTQYF.

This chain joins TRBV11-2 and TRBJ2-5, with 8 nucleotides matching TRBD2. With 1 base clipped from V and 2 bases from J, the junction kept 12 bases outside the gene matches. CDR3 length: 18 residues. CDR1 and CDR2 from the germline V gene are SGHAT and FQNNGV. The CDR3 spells CASSLGSGLVDLQETQYF. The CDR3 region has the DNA TGTGCCAGCAGCTTAGGGTCGGGACTAGTGGACCTTCAAGAGACCCAGTACTTC.

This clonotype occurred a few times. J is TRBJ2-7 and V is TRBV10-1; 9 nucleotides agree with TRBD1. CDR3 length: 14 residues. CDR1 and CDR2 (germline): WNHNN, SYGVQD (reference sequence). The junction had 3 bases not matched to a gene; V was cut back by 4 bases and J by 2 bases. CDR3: CASSVGTGTYEQYF. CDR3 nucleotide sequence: TGCGCCAGCAGTGTCGGGACAGGGACCTACGAGCAGTACTTC.

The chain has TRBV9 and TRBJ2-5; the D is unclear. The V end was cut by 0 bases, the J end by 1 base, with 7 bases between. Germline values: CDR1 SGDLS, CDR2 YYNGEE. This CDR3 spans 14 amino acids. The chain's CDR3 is CASSVDHFQETQYF. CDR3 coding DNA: TGTGCCAGCAGCGTAGATCACTTCCAAGAGACCCAGTACTTC.

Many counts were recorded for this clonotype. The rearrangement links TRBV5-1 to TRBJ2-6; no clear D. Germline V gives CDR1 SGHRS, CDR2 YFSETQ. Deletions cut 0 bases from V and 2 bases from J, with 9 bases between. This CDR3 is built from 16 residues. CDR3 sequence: CASSLDWRAGANVLTF. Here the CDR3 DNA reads TGCGCCAGCAGCTTGGACTGGAGAGCTGGGGCCAACGTCCTGACTTTC.

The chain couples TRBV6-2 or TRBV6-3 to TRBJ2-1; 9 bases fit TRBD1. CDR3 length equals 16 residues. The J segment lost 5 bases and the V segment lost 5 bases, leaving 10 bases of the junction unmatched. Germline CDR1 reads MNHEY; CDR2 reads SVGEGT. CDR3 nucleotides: TGTGCCAGCAGTCCGACCGACAGGGGGTTCAACAATGAGCAGTTCTTC. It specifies CASSPTDRGFNNEQFF.

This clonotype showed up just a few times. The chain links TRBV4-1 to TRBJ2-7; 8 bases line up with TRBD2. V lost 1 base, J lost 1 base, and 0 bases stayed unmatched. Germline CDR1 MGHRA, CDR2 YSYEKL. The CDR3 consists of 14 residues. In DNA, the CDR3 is TGCGCCAGCAGCCAAGTAGCGGGGTCCTACGAGCAGTACTTC. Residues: CASSQVAGSYEQYF.

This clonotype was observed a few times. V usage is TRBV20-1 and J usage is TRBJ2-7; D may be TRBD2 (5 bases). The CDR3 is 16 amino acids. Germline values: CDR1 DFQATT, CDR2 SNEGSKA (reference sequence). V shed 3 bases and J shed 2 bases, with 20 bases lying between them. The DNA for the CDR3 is TGCAGTGCTAGGCGTATGTCGGGGAGAACCCCCTACGAGCAGTACTTC. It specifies CSARRMSGRTPYEQYF.

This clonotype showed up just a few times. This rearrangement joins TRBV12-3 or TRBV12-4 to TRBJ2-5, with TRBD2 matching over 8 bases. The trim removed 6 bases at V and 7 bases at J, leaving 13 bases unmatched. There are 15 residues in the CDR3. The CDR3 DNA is TGTGCCAGCAGGGAGGGGACTAGGAGTTCGTGGACCCAGTACTTC. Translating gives CASREGTRSSWTQYF.

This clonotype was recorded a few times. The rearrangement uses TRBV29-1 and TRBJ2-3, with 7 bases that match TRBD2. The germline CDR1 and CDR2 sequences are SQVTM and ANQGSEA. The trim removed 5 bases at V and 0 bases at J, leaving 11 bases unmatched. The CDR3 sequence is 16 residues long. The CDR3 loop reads CSVLGGGASSTDTQYF. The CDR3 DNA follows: TGCAGCGTTCTGGGCGGGGGAGCATCTAGCACAGATACGCAGTATTTT.

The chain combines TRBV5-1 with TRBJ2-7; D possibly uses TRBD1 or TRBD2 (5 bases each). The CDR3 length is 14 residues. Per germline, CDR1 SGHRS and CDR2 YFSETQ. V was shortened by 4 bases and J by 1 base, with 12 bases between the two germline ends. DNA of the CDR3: TGCGCCAGCAGCACCGGCTGGGGGTCCTACGAGCAGTACTTC. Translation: CASSTGWGSYEQYF.

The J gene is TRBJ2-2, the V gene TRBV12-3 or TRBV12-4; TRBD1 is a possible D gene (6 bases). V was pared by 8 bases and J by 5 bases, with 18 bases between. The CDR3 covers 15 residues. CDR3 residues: CASGKGVPRTGELFF. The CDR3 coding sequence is TGTGCCAGCGGAAAGGGGGTTCCTAGGACCGGGGAGCTGTTTTTT.

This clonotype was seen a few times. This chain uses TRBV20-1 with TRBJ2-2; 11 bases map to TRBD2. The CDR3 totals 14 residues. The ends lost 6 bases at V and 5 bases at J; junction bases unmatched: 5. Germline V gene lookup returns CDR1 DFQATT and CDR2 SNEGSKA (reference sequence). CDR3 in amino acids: CSAEGTSGTGELFF. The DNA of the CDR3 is TGCAGTGCAGAAGGGACTAGCGGTACCGGGGAGCTGTTTTTT.

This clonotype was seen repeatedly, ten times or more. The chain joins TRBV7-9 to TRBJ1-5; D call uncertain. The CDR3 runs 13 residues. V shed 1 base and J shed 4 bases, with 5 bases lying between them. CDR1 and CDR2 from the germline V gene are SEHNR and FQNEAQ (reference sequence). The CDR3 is CASSLGVNQPQHF. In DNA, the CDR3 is TGTGCCAGCAGCTTAGGCGTGAATCAGCCCCAGCATTTT.

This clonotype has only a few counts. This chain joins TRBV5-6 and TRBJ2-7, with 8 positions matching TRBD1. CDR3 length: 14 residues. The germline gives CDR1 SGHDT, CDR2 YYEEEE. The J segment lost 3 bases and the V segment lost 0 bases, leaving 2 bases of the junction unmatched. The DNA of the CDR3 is TGTGCCAGCAGCTTGGGGACAGGGTTCTACGAGCAGTACTTC. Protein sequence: CASSLGTGFYEQYF.

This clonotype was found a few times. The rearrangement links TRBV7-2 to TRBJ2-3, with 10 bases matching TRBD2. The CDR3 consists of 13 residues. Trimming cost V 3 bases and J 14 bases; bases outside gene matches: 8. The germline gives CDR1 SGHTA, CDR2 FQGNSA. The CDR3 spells CASSFLPSGSPYF. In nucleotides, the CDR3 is TGTGCCAGCAGCTTCCTACCTAGCGGGAGTCCGTATTTT.

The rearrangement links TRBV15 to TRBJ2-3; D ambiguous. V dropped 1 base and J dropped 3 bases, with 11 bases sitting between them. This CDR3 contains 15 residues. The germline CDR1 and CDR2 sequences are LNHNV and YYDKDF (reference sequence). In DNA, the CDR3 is TGTGCCACCAGCAGAGCTGCTTTATTTACAGATACGCAGTATTTT. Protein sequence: CATSRAALFTDTQYF.

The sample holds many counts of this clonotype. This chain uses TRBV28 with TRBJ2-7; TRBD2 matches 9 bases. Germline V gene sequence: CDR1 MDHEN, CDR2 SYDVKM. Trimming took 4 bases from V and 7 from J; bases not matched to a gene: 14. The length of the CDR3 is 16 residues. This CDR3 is CASSSRQLAGVKEQYF. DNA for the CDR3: TGTGCCAGCAGTTCTCGTCAATTAGCGGGAGTGAAGGAGCAGTACTTC.

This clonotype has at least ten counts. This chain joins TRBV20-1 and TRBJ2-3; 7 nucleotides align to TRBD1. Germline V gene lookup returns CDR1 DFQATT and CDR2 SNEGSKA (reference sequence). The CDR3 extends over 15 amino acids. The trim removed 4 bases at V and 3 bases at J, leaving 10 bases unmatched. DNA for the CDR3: TGCAGTGCTACGAACAACAGGGGTTGGACAGATACGCAGTATTTT. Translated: CSATNNRGWTDTQYF.

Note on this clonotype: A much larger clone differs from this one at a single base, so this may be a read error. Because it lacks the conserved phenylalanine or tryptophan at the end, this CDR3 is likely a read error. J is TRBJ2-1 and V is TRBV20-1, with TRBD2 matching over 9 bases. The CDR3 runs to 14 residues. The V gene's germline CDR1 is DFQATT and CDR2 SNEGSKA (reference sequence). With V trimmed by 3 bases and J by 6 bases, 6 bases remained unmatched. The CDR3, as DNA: TGCAGTGCTAGCGGCCTAGCGGGGACCAATGAGCAGTTCTCC. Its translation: CSASGLAGTNEQFS.

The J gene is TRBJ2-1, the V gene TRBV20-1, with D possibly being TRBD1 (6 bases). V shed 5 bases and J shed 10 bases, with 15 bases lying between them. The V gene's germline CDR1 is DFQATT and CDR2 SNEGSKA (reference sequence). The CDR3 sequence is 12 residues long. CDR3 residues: CSALDSAPEQFF. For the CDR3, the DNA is TGCAGTGCTCTGGACAGTGCGCCCGAGCAGTTCTTC.

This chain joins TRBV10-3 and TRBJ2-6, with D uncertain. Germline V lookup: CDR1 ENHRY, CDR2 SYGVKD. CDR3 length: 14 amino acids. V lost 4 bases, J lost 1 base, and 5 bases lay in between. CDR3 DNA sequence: TGTGCCATCAGTGCGCGATCTGGGGCCAACGTCCTGACTTTC. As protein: CAISARSGANVLTF.

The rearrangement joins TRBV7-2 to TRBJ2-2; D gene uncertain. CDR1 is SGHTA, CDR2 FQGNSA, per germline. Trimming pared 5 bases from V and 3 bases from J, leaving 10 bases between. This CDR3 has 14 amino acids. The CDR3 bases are TGTGCCAGCAGCGTCCGGGCGGACACCGGGGAGCTGTTTTTT. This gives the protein CASSVRADTGELFF.

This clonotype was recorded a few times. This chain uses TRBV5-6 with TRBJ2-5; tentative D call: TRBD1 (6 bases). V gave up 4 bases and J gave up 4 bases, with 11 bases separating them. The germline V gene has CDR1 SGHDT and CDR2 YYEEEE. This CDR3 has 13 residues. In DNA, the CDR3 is TGTGCCAGCAGCGCCGACAGGACAGAGACCCAGTACTTC. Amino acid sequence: CASSADRTETQYF.

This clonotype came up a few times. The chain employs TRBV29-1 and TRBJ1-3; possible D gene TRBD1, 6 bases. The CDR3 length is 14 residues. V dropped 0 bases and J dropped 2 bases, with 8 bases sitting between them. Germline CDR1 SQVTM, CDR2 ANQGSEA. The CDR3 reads CSVEDRTAGNTIYF. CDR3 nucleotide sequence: TGCAGCGTTGAAGATCGGACAGCTGGAAACACCATATATTTT.